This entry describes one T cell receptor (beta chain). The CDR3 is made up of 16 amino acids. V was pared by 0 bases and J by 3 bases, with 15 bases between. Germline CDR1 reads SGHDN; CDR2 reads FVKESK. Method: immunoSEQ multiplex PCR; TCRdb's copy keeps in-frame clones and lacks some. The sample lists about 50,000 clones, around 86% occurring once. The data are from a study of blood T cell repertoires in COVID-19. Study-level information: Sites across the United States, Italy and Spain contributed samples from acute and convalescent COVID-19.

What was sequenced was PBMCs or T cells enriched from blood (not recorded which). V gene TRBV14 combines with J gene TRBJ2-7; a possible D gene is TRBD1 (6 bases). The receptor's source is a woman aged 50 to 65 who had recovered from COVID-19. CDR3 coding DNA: TGTGCCAGCAGCCAAGATAGGATCCGGACAGACTACGAGCAGTACTTC. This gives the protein CASSQDRIRTDYEQYF.